This passage covers 27 T cell receptor beta chains from one sample sequenced in a study of shared clonotypes between healthy human individuals. The protocol was immunoSEQ multiplex PCR, while the TCRdb copy is restricted to in-frame clones and leaves out a portion. The sample contains about 2.4 million clones, 93% of which appear only once. What was sequenced was naive CD4+ T cells from PBMCs. Subset described: CD45RA+ positively selected. The source of these receptors is a man in his late teens or twenties in good health. Some clones in this sample may be carry-over from other donors' samples.

The CDR3 is CASSLSRNTIYF. CDR3 coding DNA: TGTGCCAGCAGCTTAAGTCGAAACACCATATATTTT. This rearrangement joins TRBV7-2 to TRBJ1-3; D remains unclear. The V end lost 2 bases, the J end lost 5 bases, and 4 bases lay between the germline ends. CDR1 SGHTA and CDR2 FQGNSA come from the germline V gene. The length of the CDR3 is 12 residues.

The J gene is TRBJ2-7, the V gene TRBV15; 9 nucleotides line up with TRBD1. This CDR3 has 16 residues. Germline CDR1 and CDR2: LNHNV and YYDKDF (reference sequence). Unmatched junction bases numbered 7, after V lost 1 base and J lost 3 bases. The CDR3 DNA reads TGTGCCACCAGCAGAGGGAGGACAGGGGTAGGCTACGAGCAGTACTTC. Protein product: CATSRGRTGVGYEQYF.

The J gene is TRBJ2-7, the V gene TRBV10-3; D is perhaps TRBD1 (6 bases). This CDR3 region has 16 residues. V lost 0 bases and J 0 bases, leaving 12 bases between the germline ends. Germline CDR1 ENHRY, CDR2 SYGVKD. Here the CDR3 reads CAISESTGTSSYEQYF. CDR3 nucleotide sequence: TGTGCCATCAGTGAGTCGACTGGGACATCCTCCTACGAGCAGTACTTC.

This sequence joins TRBV6-4 and TRBJ2-3; possibly TRBD2 for D (5 bases). Looked up from germline, CDR1 is MRHNA and CDR2 is SNTAGT. This CDR3 contains 13 residues. With 4 bases removed from V and 4 bases from J, the gap between germline ends came to 9 bases. CDR3 amino acids: CASSVTSSDTQYF. The CDR3 coding sequence is TGTGCCAGCAGTGTAACTAGTTCAGATACGCAGTATTTT.

V and J are TRBV28 and TRBJ1-1; 8 bases are a match to TRBD1. CDR3 length: 19 amino acids. Germline CDR1 and CDR2: MDHEN and SYDVKM. V was clipped by 1 base and J by 1 base; unmatched bases: 14. CDR3 protein: CASSLLVIIFGQGNTEAFF. In nucleotides, the CDR3 is TGTGCCAGCAGTTTATTGGTTATTATATTTGGACAGGGGAACACTGAAGCTTTCTTT.

V usage is TRBV5-1 and J usage is TRBJ1-2; no definite D call. This CDR3 contains 14 residues. The V and J ends lost 2 bases and 0 bases respectively, with 8 bases between them. CDR1 and CDR2 (germline): SGHRS, YFSETQ. The CDR3 sequence is CASSFREANYGYTF. The CDR3, as DNA: TGCGCCAGCAGCTTCCGGGAAGCTAACTATGGCTACACCTTC.

The chain recombines TRBV19 with TRBJ2-2; the match to TRBD2 covers 13 bases. CDR1 and CDR2 from the germline V gene are LNHDA and SQIVND (reference sequence). The length of the CDR3 is 15 residues. Trimming cost V 3 bases and J 8 bases; bases outside gene matches: 3. The CDR3 loop reads CASSIRLAGGGELFF. In DNA, the CDR3 is TGTGCCAGTAGTATCCGACTAGCGGGAGGTGGGGAGCTGTTTTTT.

The gene calls are TRBV29-1 and TRBJ2-5; D call uncertain. The CDR3 contains 12 residues. CDR1 SQVTM and CDR2 ANQGSEA come from the germline V gene. V shed 4 bases and J shed 5 bases, with 11 bases lying between them. CDR3 region: CSVVDIPETQYF. In DNA form, the CDR3 reads TGCAGCGTTGTAGATATCCCCGAGACCCAGTACTTC.

The CDR3 DNA follows: TGCGCCAGCAGCCCCAATGCGGGGGCAACTAATGAAAAACTGTTTTTT. It yields the protein CASSPNAGATNEKLFF. The J gene is TRBJ1-4, the V gene TRBV4-1; a weak D match, TRBD1 (5 bases). Trimming cost V 4 bases and J 0 bases, with 12 bases left between them. The CDR3 sequence is 16 residues long. Germline V gives CDR1 MGHRA, CDR2 YSYEKL.

The CDR3 nucleotides are TGTGCCTGGAGTGGGACAGGGGGCGACTACACCTTC. Protein product: CAWSGTGGDYTF. This chain connects TRBV30 to TRBJ1-2; 11 bases are a match to TRBD1. Germline V gene lookup returns CDR1 GTSNPN and CDR2 SVGIG (reference sequence). The trim removed 1 base at V and 10 bases at J, leaving 2 bases unmatched. CDR3 length: 12 residues.

The chain recombines TRBV14 with TRBJ2-1; the D call may be TRBD1 or TRBD2 (5 bases each). The germline CDR1 and CDR2 sequences are SGHDN and FVKESK. V was pared by 2 bases and J by 2 bases, with 10 bases between. The CDR3 length is 15 residues. This CDR3 reads CASSQWGLAYNEQFF. The CDR3 DNA is TGTGCCAGCAGCCAATGGGGGTTAGCCTACAATGAGCAGTTCTTC.

This clone was recorded only once. This chain links TRBV2 with TRBJ2-3; D gene uncertain. The CDR3 extends over 13 amino acids. CDR1 SNHLY and CDR2 FYNNEI come from the germline V gene. V was cut by 8 bases and J by 5 bases, with 14 bases left in between. CDR3 sequence: CASLLLQLDTQYF. CDR3 in DNA: TGTGCCAGCCTGCTTCTACAATTAGATACGCAGTATTTT.

The V call is TRBV5-1, the J call TRBJ2-7; tentatively, D is TRBD1 or TRBD2 (5 bases each). Germline-derived CDR1 and CDR2 are SGHRS and YFSETQ. Trimming removed 4 bases at V and 0 bases at J, with 8 bases between. The CDR3 is 13 residues long. The CDR3 nucleotides read TGCGCCAGCAGCCCTGGGGGCTCCTACGAGCAGTACTTC. It is translated as CASSPGGSYEQYF.

The J gene is TRBJ2-3, the V gene TRBV7-9; 8 positions match TRBD2. In germline, CDR1 is SEHNR, CDR2 FQNEAQ (reference sequence). This CDR3 has 15 residues. The J segment lost 2 bases and the V segment lost 5 bases, leaving 6 bases of the junction unmatched. CDR3 sequence reads: CASSPLAGLTDTQYF. The CDR3 DNA follows: TGTGCCAGCAGCCCCTTAGCGGGGCTCACAGATACGCAGTATTTT.

This chain connects TRBV18 to TRBJ2-7; tentative D call: TRBD1 (8 bases). Germline assignment: CDR1 KGHSH and CDR2 LQKENI. This CDR3 region has 15 residues. Trimming left V 5 bases short and J 0 bases short, with 14 bases between. This chain's CDR3 is CASSDTGGVSYEQYF. CDR3 nucleotides: TGTGCCAGCTCAGATACAGGGGGGGTCTCCTACGAGCAGTACTTC.

The gene calls are TRBV21-1 and TRBJ1-2. TRBV21-1 constitutes a pseudogene. This CDR3 comprises 12 residues. CDR3 sequence: CASSKGPTGYTF. The CDR3, as DNA: TGTGCCAGCAGCAAAGGACCTACGGGCTACACCTTC.

The table lists this clone with a few counts. The CDR3 reads CASSLRQGSTDTQYF. DNA for the CDR3: TGTGCCAGCAGCTTGAGACAGGGGAGCACAGATACGCAGTATTTT. The chain couples TRBV5-4 to TRBJ2-3; 8 nucleotides align to TRBD1. Per the germline V gene, CDR1 is SGHNT and CDR2 is YYREEE (reference sequence). V was pared by 1 base and J by 0 bases, with 1 base of the junction left unmatched. The CDR3 is made up of 15 amino acids.

This clone was seen once. Here the CDR3 reads CASSPNLGAGYGYTF. The CDR3 region has the DNA TGTGCCAGCAGCCCCAACTTGGGGGCCGGCTATGGCTACACCTTC. The chain recombines TRBV7-2 with TRBJ1-2; D possibly corresponds to TRBD1 (6 bases). V dropped 5 bases and J dropped 4 bases, with 17 bases sitting between them. This CDR3 region has 15 residues. Germline V gene data show CDR1 as SGHTA and CDR2 as FQGNSA.

The rearrangement links TRBV2 to TRBJ1-3, with D uncertain. Trimming stripped 3 bases from V and 5 bases from J, with 14 bases between. Germline CDR1 SNHLY, CDR2 FYNNEI. The length of the CDR3 is 15 residues. The CDR3 region has the DNA TGTGCCAGCAGTGACGATGCCTTAGGGAGAAACACCATATATTTT. It specifies CASSDDALGRNTIYF.

This clone appeared a single time. At the DNA level, this CDR3 is encoded by other sequences in the same sample as well. The V gene is TRBV5-1, the J gene TRBJ1-1, with D uncertain. CDR3 length equals 13 residues. Germline-derived CDR1 and CDR2 are SGHRS and YFSETQ. V was pared by 0 bases and J by 0 bases, with 3 bases between. CDR3 residues: CASSLVLNTEAFF. The CDR3 DNA is TGCGCCAGCAGCTTGGTCTTGAACACTGAAGCTTTCTTT.

J is TRBJ2-7 and V is TRBV28, with TRBD1 matching over 10 bases. The CDR3 spans 14 residues. V lost 10 bases and J lost 3; bases outside the gene matches: 9. The V gene's germline CDR1 is MDHEN and CDR2 SYDVKM. DNA of the CDR3: TGTGCCACCAGCGGGGGACAGGGGCGCTACGAGCAGTACTTC. It specifies CATSGGQGRYEQYF.

This CDR3 is CASRVGVTPEELFF. In nucleotides, the CDR3 is TGCGCCAGCAGGGTGGGAGTGACCCCCGAGGAGCTGTTTTTT. V is TRBV5-1 and J is TRBJ2-2, with a tentative D call TRBD2 (5 bases). CDR1 and CDR2 from the germline V gene are SGHRS and YFSETQ. With 5 bases removed from V and 10 bases from J, the gap between germline ends came to 18 bases. There are 14 residues in the CDR3.

Of note for this clone: Other DNA sequences of this sample code for an identical CDR3. J is TRBJ1-1 and V is TRBV18, with a possible D match to TRBD1 (5 bases). This CDR3 is built from 14 residues. V dropped 6 bases and J dropped 0 bases, with 11 bases sitting between them. CDR1 is KGHSH, CDR2 LQKENI, per germline. The CDR3 nucleotides are TGTGCCAGCTCCCTCGGGGGGGTGAACACTGAAGCTTTCTTT. The encoded protein is CASSLGGVNTEAFF.

This chain joins TRBV2 and TRBJ2-7; 7 bases are shared with TRBD2. V lost 8 bases to trimming and J lost 0 bases; unmatched junction nucleotides: 7. The CDR3 is 14 amino acids. Germline V gene data show CDR1 as SNHLY and CDR2 as FYNNEI. CDR3 protein: CASGEGWASYEQYF. Written as DNA, the CDR3 is TGTGCCAGCGGGGAGGGGTGGGCCTCCTACGAGCAGTACTTC.

Turning to this clone: This specimen includes other DNA sequences encoding the same CDR3. The rearrangement joins TRBV28 to TRBJ2-3; D not resolved. The V gene's germline CDR1 is MDHEN and CDR2 SYDVKM. The CDR3 consists of 13 residues. The ends were cut back, 6 bases at V and 1 base at J, with 8 bases in the middle. In nucleotides, the CDR3 is TGTGCCAGCAGAGCGCCAGGCACAGATACGCAGTATTTT. It yields the protein CASRAPGTDTQYF.

In the case of this clone: Other DNA variants within this sample encode the same CDR3. The chain links TRBV2 to TRBJ2-2; the match to TRBD2 covers 10 bases. V shed 4 bases, J shed 4 bases, and the junction held 3 bases outside the gene matches. This CDR3 spans 15 amino acids. The germline V gene encodes CDR1 SNHLY and CDR2 FYNNEI. In DNA, the CDR3 is TGTGCCAGCAGTGCGACTAGCGGGTCCACCGGGGAGCTGTTTTTT. It specifies CASSATSGSTGELFF.

The chain couples TRBV11-3 to TRBJ2-3; 8 nucleotides match TRBD1. J gave up 5 bases and V 5 bases, and 6 bases lay outside the gene matches. Germline V gives CDR1 SGHNT, CDR2 YENEEA. This CDR3 comprises 14 residues. The CDR3 DNA reads as TGTGCCAGCAGCCCTTCTACAGGGGGAGATACGCAGTATTTT. It is translated as CASSPSTGGDTQYF.